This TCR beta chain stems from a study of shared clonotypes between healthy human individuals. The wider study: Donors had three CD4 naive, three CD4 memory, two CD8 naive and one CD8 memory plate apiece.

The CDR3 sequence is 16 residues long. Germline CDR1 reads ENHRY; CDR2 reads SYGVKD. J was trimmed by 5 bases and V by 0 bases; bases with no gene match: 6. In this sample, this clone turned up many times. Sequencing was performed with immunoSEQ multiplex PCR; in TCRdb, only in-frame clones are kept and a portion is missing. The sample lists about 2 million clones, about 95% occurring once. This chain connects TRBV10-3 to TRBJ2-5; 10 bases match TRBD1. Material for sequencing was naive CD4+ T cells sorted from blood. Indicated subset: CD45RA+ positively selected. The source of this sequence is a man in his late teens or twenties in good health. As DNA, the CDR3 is TGTGCCATCAGTGAGTCAGCGACAGGGGGCGGGGAGACCCAGTACTTC. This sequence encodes CAISESATGGGETQYF.